This entry describes one T cell receptor (beta chain). This sample was taken from a study of cytomegalovirus exposure and HLA in healthy donors. In the PCR, 60 Vbeta and 13 Jbeta primers were used. Only in-frame clones appear in the TCRdb table, and some are missing; sequencing was by immunoSEQ multiplex PCR. The repertoire holds about 120,000 clones, 74% seen once, with under 4.5% in the top ten. CDR1 SGHAT and CDR2 FQNNGV come from the germline V gene. V dropped 6 bases and J dropped 5 bases, with 13 bases sitting between them. The CDR3 consists of 13 residues. V is TRBV11-2 and J is TRBJ2-5, with D perhaps TRBD1 (6 bases). The TCR comes from a man between 35 and 55 years old in good health and CMV-seropositive. The source material was PBMCs. Here the CDR3 reads CASSFTGMETQYF. The CDR3 DNA follows: TGTGCCAGCAGTTTTACAGGGATGGAGACCCAGTACTTC.